This T cell receptor beta chain was sequenced during a study of blood T cell repertoires in COVID-19. Study information: Spain, Italy and the United States supplied samples that represented acute and convalescent COVID-19.

The table came from immunoSEQ multiplex PCR; TCRdb's copy has only in-frame clones and leaves some out. The table lists some 130,000 clones, 75% to 90% of them singletons. This CDR3 has 14 amino acids. CDR1 and CDR2 (germline): SGHRS, YFSETQ. V lost 2 bases and J lost 7, with 13 bases in between. What was sequenced was peripheral blood. This sequence was found in a man in his sixties or seventies with acute or convalescent COVID-19. The rearrangement links TRBV5-1 to TRBJ1-5; D remains ambiguous. DNA of the CDR3: TGCGCCAGCAGCTTTGGCGGCGCCGGGCAGCCCCAGCATTTT. Its translation: CASSFGGAGQPQHF. The complete variable domain, with remaining parts taken from reference TRBV5-1 and TRBJ1-5, reads KAGVTQTPRYLIKTRGQQVTLSCSPISGHRSVSWYQQTPGQGLQFLFEYFSETQRNKGNFPGRFSGRQFSNSRSEMNVSTLELGDSALYLCASSFGGAGQPQHFGDGTRLSIL.